The T cell receptor beta chain under discussion was sequenced for a study of blood T cell repertoires in COVID-19. About the study: Donors in the United States, Italy and Spain gave samples during acute or convalescent COVID-19. Sources were T cells, B-cell-depleted T cells, or PBMCs; the material itself was cDNA or gDNA.

A note on this clone: The junction departs from the called germline gene at one end, perhaps through a read error. The sample has other DNA sequences that encode this CDR3 too.

As handled by the study authors: Reference gene primer amplification in the assay estimated nucleated cell counts. This table comes from immunoSEQ multiplex PCR, and its TCRdb copy is limited to in-frame clones, with some not included. From that table come the V and J calls and clone size; the DNA was used to work out D and trimming. This table has 150,000 to 200,000 clones, 70% to 90% appearing once. The germline V gene has CDR1 KGHSH and CDR2 LQKENI. CDR3 length: 14 residues. The source is a man aged 60 to 75 with acute or convalescent COVID-19. Material for sequencing was peripheral blood. V and J are TRBV18 and TRBJ2-2; D remains unclear. The CDR3 nucleotides read TGTGCCAGTTCACGAGGTGACCGCACCGGGGAGCTGTTTTTT. It is translated as CASSRGDRTGELFF.